This is a list of T cell receptor beta chains from one sample in a study of blood T cell repertoires in COVID-19. Clones were read by immunoSEQ multiplex PCR, and TCRdb kept only the in-frame ones, dropping some. The sample contains about 190,000 clones, more than 70% of which appear only once. Sequenced: peripheral blood. The origin of the receptors is an elderly woman with active or convalescent COVID-19. Both conserved end residues are part of each CDR3. Each record gives: D gene, clone size, V gene, J gene, CDR3 DNA, CDR3 protein. The D gene is left open where the match is weak. Size is stated for part of the rows, as once, few or many counts, or as a class when the clone is expanded.

TRBD1	NA	TRBV4-2	TRBJ2-7	TGTGCCAGCAGCCCTTATGGAAGACAGGGGAGGTACGAGCAGTACTTC	CASSPYGRQGRYEQYF
NA	NA	TRBV4-3	TRBJ1-2	TGCGCCAGCAGCCAAGAGCGGGTTGGGAGCTATGGCTACACCTTC	CASSQERVGSYGYTF
TRBD1	NA	TRBV7-2	TRBJ1-1	TGTGCCAGCAGCTTCCAACAGGGGGGCACTGAAGCTTTCTTT	CASSFQQGGTEAFF
TRBD2	once	TRBV25-1	TRBJ2-1	TGTGCCAGCAGTGATCCCGCATCTCGGGGGGGCGCGGATGAGCAGTTCTTC	CASSDPASRGGADEQFF
NA	NA	TRBV4-3	TRBJ1-1	TGCGCCAGCAGCCAAAAATGGAGTCGGGGTAACACTGAAGCTTTCTTT	CASSQKWSRGNTEAFF
NA	NA	TRBV10-3	TRBJ1-1	TGTGCCTCATGGACTGGAAACACTGAAGCTTTCTTT	CASWTGNTEAFF
TRBD1	NA	TRBV29-1	TRBJ1-1	TGCAGCGTAGGCAGGGGGCGCATGGAAGCTTTCTTT	CSVGRGRMEAFF
TRBD1	NA	TRBV5-1	TRBJ1-6	TGCGCCAGCAGCTTTACGGGACAGGGGGAATCACCCCTCCACTTT	CASSFTGQGESPLHF
NA	NA	TRBV28	TRBJ2-5	TGTGCCAGCAGTTTCCACGCGGCTCAAGAGACCCAGTACTTC	CASSFHAAQETQYF
TRBD1	NA	TRBV7-9	TRBJ1-1	TGTGCCAGCGGGCAGGGGGCTCACTCGAACACTGAAGCTTTCTTT	CASGQGAHSNTEAFF
NA	NA	TRBV9	TRBJ2-7	TGTGCCAGCAGCGTTGAGGGAGTCGTAGACGAGCAGTACTTC	CASSVEGVVDEQYF
NA	few	TRBV27	TRBJ1-6	TGTGCCAGCAGTTTCTCCGTGGCAGGCGTAGAAAATAATTCACCCCTCCACTTT	CASSFSVAGVENNSPLHF
TRBD2	NA	TRBV5-5	TRBJ2-1	TGTGCCAGCAGAGCCGGGACTAGCGGGGCGAGCTCCTACAATGAGCAGTTCTTC	CASRAGTSGASSYNEQFF
TRBD1	NA	TRBV27	TRBJ2-5	TGTGCCAGCAGTTTATCACCCCAGACAGGGGAGGAAGAGACCCAGTACTTC	CASSLSPQTGEEETQYF
TRBD2	NA	TRBV3-1/TRBV3-2	TRBJ2-3	TGTGCCAGCAGCCAAGCAAAGCGGGGGGGCACAGATACGCAGTATTTT	CASSQAKRGGTDTQYF
NA	NA	TRBV10-3	TRBJ2-5	TGTGCCATCAGCGGGGACCAAGAGACCCAGTACTTC	CAISGDQETQYF
NA	NA	TRBV25-1	TRBJ1-3	TGTGCCAGCAGTGATAAGCTTAGCGGAAACACCATATATTTT	CASSDKLSGNTIYF
NA	NA	TRBV5-1	TRBJ2-3	TGCGCCAGCACCACAGGGAGCACAGATACGCAGTATTTT	CASTTGSTDTQYF
TRBD2	NA	TRBV4-2	TRBJ2-1	TGTGCCAGCAGCCAAGAGGGAGGACGGGGGGGCCCCTACAATGAGCAGTTCTTC	CASSQEGGRGGPYNEQFF
NA	NA	TRBV25-1	TRBJ2-5	TGTGCCAGCAGTGCTCTCCAGACCCAGTACTTC	CASSALQTQYF
NA	NA	TRBV9	TRBJ1-3	TGTGCCAGCAGCGGCGGAGGAAACACCATATATTTT	CASSGGGNTIYF
NA	NA	TRBV4-2	TRBJ2-3	TGTGCCAGCAGCCAAGAAGGGGGTTACACAGATACGCAGTATTTT	CASSQEGGYTDTQYF
NA	NA	TRBV7-7	TRBJ2-1	TGTGCTAGCAGCTTAGCTTCCGGGGTCAATGAGCAGTTCTTC	CASSLASGVNEQFF
NA	NA	TRBV6-5	TRBJ1-2	TGTGCCAGCAGTTCCCCAGCAGGGCCGAACTATGGCTACACCTTC	CASSSPAGPNYGYTF
TRBD1	NA	TRBV6-2/TRBV6-3	TRBJ1-6	TGTGCCAGCAGTTCCGGAGACAGGGGGACCTATAATTCACCCCTCCACTTT	CASSSGDRGTYNSPLHF
TRBD2	NA	TRBV4-2	TRBJ2-1	TGTGCCAGCAGCCAAGACCCTAGCGGAGACTCCTACAATGAGCAGTTCTTC	CASSQDPSGDSYNEQFF
TRBD1	NA	TRBV27	TRBJ1-4	TGTGCCAGCAGTTTTCGAGGGACAGCAACTAATGAAAAACTGTTTTTT	CASSFRGTATNEKLFF
NA	NA	TRBV5-1	TRBJ1-1	TGCGCCAGCAGCTCTGGACTGAACCTGAACACTGAAGCTTTCTTT	CASSSGLNLNTEAFF
TRBD1	NA	TRBV7-8	TRBJ1-2	TGTGCCAGCAGCCTGGGACAGGGGGCGTCGGGCTACACCTTC	CASSLGQGASGYTF
TRBD1	NA	TRBV4-1	TRBJ1-1	TGCGCCAGCAGGCGGGACAGGAGTGCCGCTGAAGCTTTCTTT	CASRRDRSAAEAFF
TRBD1	NA	TRBV4-1	TRBJ1-3	TGCGCCAGCAGCCAGGACAGGCCCCTCCGGGGAAACACCATATATTTT	CASSQDRPLRGNTIYF
NA	NA	TRBV29-1	TRBJ1-1	TGCAGCTCTGCACGGGGGGGCGCGAACACTGAAGCTTTCTTT	CSSARGGANTEAFF
TRBD1	once	TRBV6-5	TRBJ1-5	TGTGCCAGCAGCAAGGACAGGACCACGTGGACCCAGCATTTT	CASSKDRTTWTQHF
NA	NA	TRBV4-2	TRBJ1-6	TGTGCCAGCAGCCAAGATTCAGGGCTTAATTCACCCCTCCACTTT	CASSQDSGLNSPLHF
TRBD1	few	TRBV5-1	TRBJ2-2	TGCGCCAGCAGCTTGGGACAGGGCGGCACCGGGGAGCTGTTTTTT	CASSLGQGGTGELFF
NA	NA	TRBV20-1	TRBJ2-1	TGCAGTGCTAGTGTAGGGGCGGACAATGAGCAGTTCTTC	CSASVGADNEQFF